This T cell receptor (beta chain) was sequenced during a study of cytomegalovirus exposure and HLA in healthy donors (dated by TCRdb to about 2017). As for the study more broadly: An earlier analysis of fewer than 750 of the donors reported 250 to 300 Gb of sequence data and 117 million unique TCR beta sequences obtained from about 179 million T cells. Approximately 310 gigabases of sequencing data and tens of millions of unique TCR sequences made up an early release that covered some 640 HLA-typed donors. Of the 350 to 450 genotyped donors, approximately 80% fell in the genetic ancestry cluster associated with self-reported Caucasian donors. The study aimed to test whether signatures of past pathogen exposure could be identified by cataloging public T cell receptors. The study used immunosequencing to profile the T cell repertoires of under 700 subjects and linked those repertoires to cytomegalovirus serostatus. Besides the first cohort of more than 650 subjects, a separate validation cohort made up of over 95 different subjects was used. High-throughput TCR immunosequencing, statistical association of individual TCRs with disease status, and machine learning were combined to predict cytomegalovirus infection status. In a later analysis, previously published TCR beta repertoires from about 670 donors were re-analyzed and high-resolution HLA genotyping was added so that TCR occurrence patterns could be studied. Rather than using new phenotypic data, the later analysis identified candidate immune exposures from TCR beta sequences and from how often those sequences occurred across donors. An earlier analysis of around 580 of the donors used high-throughput TCR beta sequencing to judge whether each TCR beta V gene segment behaved as functional or pseudogenic. Donor age, sex, ethnicity and CMV serostatus were compiled alongside the repertoire data. A later genetic analysis used genome-wide SNP genotypes for about 65% of the 666 donors, treating that subset as a discovery cohort. Every repertoire in the discovery cohort had been generated on one and the same sequencing platform. HLA typing included class I and class II loci at four-digit resolution. The number of donors typed differed by locus, with roughly 620-640 for A, B, C, DRB1 and DQB1, 522 for DQA1, some 570 for DPA1, and about 450 for DPB1. Because of strong linkage in the cohort, 5 or 6 DR-DQ haplotypes were treated as single units for association and clustering. Among several hundred genotyped donors of the cohort, an average of about 220,000 unique TCR beta nucleotide sequences was sequenced per donor, of which about 19% were non-productive. Results and caveats for the whole study, not just this receptor: Correlated functional status among segregating V segments might be attributable to linkage disequilibrium, but an unknown experimental factor could not be ruled out. According to a later analysis, TCR association rates differed among HLA loci, with DRB1 alleles showing the most associated TCRs and HLA-C alleles showing the fewest. According to the authors, the approach could potentially be generalized to other disease states and immunological phenotypes. In a later genetic analysis, fewer N-insertions in productive TCRs were reported among donors in an Asian-associated ancestry cluster than the approximately 670-donor mean. Three of the identified cytomegalovirus-associated TCR beta chains were confirmed in vitro to be specific for cytomegalovirus antigens. In a later analysis, HLA-associated TCR beta chains showed more clonal expansion and lower generation probabilities than non-associated chains that were equally common. In a later genetic analysis, a missense DCLRE1C variant was associated with V-gene and J-gene trimming of TCR beta chains, and the association was replicated in an independent cohort. Roughly uniform sequencing depth across donors was assumed in presence/absence analyses, although this assumption may not hold. In an earlier analysis of about 600 of the donors, most TCR beta V segments appeared in productive rearrangements about 87% or about 30% of the time, broadly matching IMGT annotations. Because HLA typing was unavailable for some donors at each locus, only the typed subset was used in association tests. At a false discovery rate of 0.05, a later analysis linked under 20,000 TCR beta sequences to specific HLA alleles. The cohort was sequenced for TCR beta chains only, and without alpha or paired-chain data the features that could be detected were limited. When HLA alleles, especially DR and DQ, strongly co-occurred, TCR associations were difficult to assign to individual alleles. A further reported finding was that TCR beta sequences accurately predicted the HLA-A and HLA-B alleles for most subjects in the first cohort. A cluster of highly shared sequence variants was judged likely to be a technical artifact of the sequencing pipeline. In the study, around 150 TCR beta chains were listed as associated with cytomegalovirus. Some IMGT-functional V segments, including TRBV6-2 and TRBV6-3, could not be told apart with the 87-base-pair reads, so those segments were excluded. CMV serostatus was the only immune exposure information available for the cohort. A later analysis reported that several top co-occurrence clusters appeared linked to parvovirus B19, influenza, CMV and Epstein-Barr virus. Cytomegalovirus status was reported to be diagnosed by the classifier with high specificity and sensitivity in both the original and validation cohorts. Most CMV-associated TCR beta chains appeared to be HLA-restricted in a later analysis, and the HLA associations seemed to be driven largely by CMV exposure. While some public TCRs were present in many individuals, most TCR sequences turned up only very rarely across donors. Because counts were too low, 15 to 20 rarely observed V segments, including chromosome 9 orphons, were excluded from the earlier analysis of fewer than 650 of the donors.

The cohort was made up of 500 to 800 healthy bone marrow donors. At the time of sampling, every cohort member was nominally healthy, though immune exposures that went unrecorded were likely present. The donor tested CMV seropositive and was one of the 289 seropositive cohort members. Every donor gave a peripheral blood sample, and the peripheral blood mononuclear cells from that sample were used for TCR beta sequencing. Genomic DNA extraction from the blood cell samples was performed with the Qiagen DNeasy Blood Extraction Kit. Receptor libraries were prepared by the immunoSEQ multiplex PCR assay. A mixture of 60 forward primers for TCR Vbeta segments and 13 reverse primers for TCR Jbeta segments was used in the multiplex PCR. The CDR3 region of rearranged TCR beta genes was amplified from genomic DNA by a multiplex PCR assay. Amplified TCR beta libraries were sequenced as 87-base-pair reads on the Illumina HiSeq System. Regarding the original processing steps: A later analysis counted some 74 million unique TCR beta chains across the 550 to 800 repertoires, and some 11 million of these chains were shared by at least two donors. To remove PCR and sequencing errors, raw reads were error-corrected and collapsed into unique sequences using a nearest-neighbor algorithm that merged closely related sequences. CDR3 sequences were aligned to IMGT reference sequences to assign V, D and J gene segments. For a sequence to be retained, a match of at least six nucleotides was required to both a V gene segment and a J gene segment. A rearrangement counted as productive if the CDR3 had no stop codons and remained in frame with V and J, and every other rearrangement counted as non-productive. CDR3 was defined by IMGT convention, running from the second conserved V-encoded cysteine to the conserved J-encoded phenylalanine. The earlier analysis of about 640 of the donors excluded any sequence lacking an unambiguous match to a single V gene segment. In an earlier analysis of 587 of the donors, V segments were called functional above 56.7% productive rearrangements and were called segregating when the between-donor standard deviation exceeded 5%. A statistical classification framework was built for diagnosing cytomegalovirus status from the catalog of TCR beta chain sequences. In a later analysis, TCR nucleotide sequences were compared against IMGT/GENE-DB human TR gene sequences so that V and J genes could be assigned. Using the TCRdist pipeline, a later analysis assigned CDR3 sequences along with most-parsimonious VDJ recombination scenarios. In a later analysis, each TCR beta chain was defined by its CDR3 amino acid sequence together with its V-gene family, and reads lacking a unique V-gene family were excluded. As a way to deal with suspected cross-contamination and a sequencing artifact, a later analysis dropped roughly 600 nucleotide sequences that were highly shared and had low generation probability. In a later analysis, a clonal expansion index was calculated for each public chain from normalized within-repertoire ranks of inferred template counts. In a later analysis, generation probabilities were computed using a VDJ recombination model fitted to out-of-frame rearrangements, and the results were checked against IGoR. Hypergeometric tests were used in a later analysis to score TCR-TCR, TCR-HLA and TCR-CMV co-occurrence, with a repertoire-size bias correction applied to the TCR pairs. In a later analysis, false discovery rates were estimated by permuting HLA or CMV assignments 20 times. In a later analysis, co-occurring TCRs were grouped with DBSCAN, and TCRdist sequence similarity was added when clustering was performed within HLA-allele-positive subsets. Repertoires with fewer than 30,000 or more than 120,000 public chains were left out of co-occurrence clustering, as were several repertoires with anomalous nucleotide sharing. Here the immuneACCESS table is served through TCRdb, limited to in-frame sequences with V and J called. Missing clones are a known gap in these copies; in checked studies unresolved V genes cover under half, and the rest lacks a known reason. V, J and clone size are taken as reported in that table, and D and trimming were inferred from the DNA itself. This sample gives some 180,000 clones in total; around 80% of them show up just once. More than 3% of the sample goes to the ten largest clones.

The germline V gene provides CDR1 SGDLS and CDR2 YYNGEE. V is cut by 2 bases and J by 4 bases, and the space between the germline ends is 19 bases. From its cysteine to its phenylalanine, the CDR3 spans 17 amino acids. Of all the DNA, just the CDR3 is kept, 51 bases in frame from base 1. As regards this clone: Its antigen is currently not known. No base quality information exists; no much larger clone differs at one position.

This sequence originates from a woman aged 60-75 years in good health and CMV-seropositive. Sequencing used PBMCs. In this chain, TRBV9 is recombined with TRBJ1-3; confidence is insufficient to name the D gene. The DNA sequence is as follows: TGTGCCAGCAGCGTCAATCCGAGGGCCGAAAAAGGAAACACCATATATTTT. Translated, it gives CASSVNPRAEKGNTIYF. The full variable domain, completed from the reference TRBV9 and TRBJ1-3 proteins outside the CDR3, reads DSGVTQTPKHLITATGQRVTLRCSPRSGDLSVYWYQQSLDQGLQFLIQYYNGEERAKGNILERFSAQQFPDLHSELNLSSLELGDSALYFCASSVNPRAEKGNTIYFGEGSWLTVV.